Following are 22 T cell receptor beta chains from one sample sequenced in a study of T cell repertoires in cytomegalovirus infection. Using its own MiXCR run on the reads, TCRdb lists one record per CDR3 protein. The sample has around 490,000 distinct CDR3 sequences; approximately 26% are singletons. The sequenced sample consisted of PBMCs. All receptors come from a human donor in good health (CMV status not recorded). Some clones in this sample may be carry-over from other donors' samples.

V gene TRBV6-1 combines with J gene TRBJ2-1; 8 bases match TRBD2. The CDR3 contains 14 residues. The junction had 4 bases not matched to a gene; V was cut back by 3 bases and J by 6 bases. In germline, CDR1 is MNHNS, CDR2 SASEGT. This chain's CDR3 is CASSEPGGPNEQFF. The CDR3 region has the DNA TGTGCCAGCAGTGAGCCGGGAGGGCCCAATGAGCAGTTCTTC.

This clonotype appeared many times. V usage is TRBV7-9 and J usage is TRBJ2-3; 8 nucleotides match TRBD2. Looked up from germline, CDR1 is SEHNR and CDR2 is FQNEAQ (reference sequence). V lost 0 bases and J lost 4; bases outside the gene matches: 6. The CDR3 totals 16 residues. CDR3 DNA: TGTGCCAGCAGCTTAGCGGGGCTAGCGGGCCCAGATACGCAGTATTTT. Translated: CASSLAGLAGPDTQYF.

In its sample, this clonotype was seen a few times. The rearrangement uses TRBV27 and TRBJ1-5; weak D call: TRBD1 (5 bases). Trimming took 7 bases from V and 0 from J, leaving 16 bases between them. There are 16 residues in the CDR3. Germline lookup yields CDR1 MNHEY and CDR2 SMNVEV (reference sequence). CDR3 in DNA: TGTGCCAGCACCAAGACAGCCGCATATAGCAATCAGCCCCAGCATTTT. It translates to CASTKTAAYSNQPQHF.

V usage is TRBV15 and J usage is TRBJ1-6, with D possibly being TRBD1 (5 bases). This CDR3 region has 16 residues. CDR1 and CDR2 from the germline V gene are LNHNV and YYDKDF (reference sequence). V gave up 0 bases and J gave up 9 bases, with 15 bases separating them. In DNA form, the CDR3 reads TGTGCCACCAGCAGAGAATTTGGAGTCCAGGGTTCACCCCTCCACTTT. It codes for CATSREFGVQGSPLHF. Drawing the rest from reference TRBV15 and TRBJ1-6, the complete variable domain is DAMVIQNPRYQVTQFGKPVTLSCSQTLNHNVMYWYQQKSSQAPKLLFHYYDKDFNNEADTPDNFQSRRPNTSFCFLDIRSPGLGDTAMYLCATSREFGVQGSPLHFGNGTRLTVT.

This clonotype was observed a handful of times. The CDR3 loop reads CASSNRNMNTEAFF. The DNA for the CDR3 is TGTGCCAGTAGTAACAGGAACATGAACACTGAAGCTTTCTTT. V gene TRBV19 combines with J gene TRBJ1-1; maybe TRBD1 (5 bases). V gave up 4 bases and J gave up 0 bases, with 9 bases separating them. This CDR3 region has 14 residues. Germline CDR1 is LNHDA and CDR2 is SQIVND (reference sequence).

J is TRBJ1-4 and V is TRBV20-1; D is ambiguous. Trimming shortened V by 0 bases and J by 7 bases, and 6 bases separated the two germline ends. Germline values: CDR1 DFQATT, CDR2 SNEGSKA (reference sequence). This CDR3 comprises 12 residues. CDR3 bases: TGCAGTGCTAGAGATCTCGGTGAAAAACTGTTTTTT. Protein: CSARDLGEKLFF.

CDR3 protein: CASSPTGLNEQFF. The CDR3, as DNA: TGTGCCAGCAGCCCGACAGGGTTGAATGAGCAGTTCTTC. This chain connects TRBV4-2 to TRBJ2-1; the match to TRBD1 covers 7 bases. The CDR3 extends over 13 amino acids. Germline V CDR1 and CDR2: LGHNA, YNFKEQ. The J segment lost 7 bases and the V segment lost 4 bases, leaving 4 bases of the junction unmatched.

This clonotype was detected ten times or more. V and J are TRBV6-2 or TRBV6-3 and TRBJ2-1, with 7 bases that match TRBD2. There are 16 residues in the CDR3. Germline V gene lookup returns CDR1 MNHEY and CDR2 SVGEGT. Losses at the gene ends were 0 bases for V and 1 base for J; bases not matched to a gene: 3. The CDR3 loop is CASSYSTSQSYNEQFF. Here the CDR3 DNA reads TGTGCCAGCAGTTACTCGACTAGCCAATCCTACAATGAGCAGTTCTTC.

The chain employs TRBV19 and TRBJ2-1; 10 bases match TRBD2. J was trimmed by 4 bases and V by 5 bases; bases with no gene match: 11. Germline CDR1 LNHDA, CDR2 SQIVND (reference sequence). CDR3 size: 17 residues. The CDR3 protein is CASSPTLLAGVYNEQFF. The CDR3 nucleotides read TGTGCCAGTAGTCCTACCCTCCTAGCGGGAGTTTACAATGAGCAGTTCTTC.

The chain couples TRBV18 to TRBJ1-2, with a possible D match to TRBD1 (6 bases). The CDR3 totals 13 residues. V was shortened by 6 bases and J by 8 bases, with 16 bases between the two germline ends. The V gene's germline CDR1 is KGHSH and CDR2 LQKENI. The CDR3 loop reads CASSNLGGNGYTF. CDR3 nucleotides: TGTGCCAGCTCCAACCTAGGGGGTAACGGCTACACCTTC.

The chain carries TRBV4-3 and TRBJ2-1; D assignment may be TRBD1 or TRBD2 (5 bases each). The V gene lost 0 bases and the J gene lost 1 base, with 10 bases spanning the gap. CDR3 size: 16 residues. The V gene's germline CDR1 is LGHNA and CDR2 YSLEER. CDR3 in DNA: TGCGCCAGCAGCCAAGATGGGGGTGATTCCTACAATGAGCAGTTCTTC. Protein: CASSQDGGDSYNEQFF.

This clonotype came up a few times. The genes are TRBV27 and TRBJ2-7; perhaps TRBD2 as D (5 bases). CDR1 MNHEY and CDR2 SMNVEV come from the germline V gene (reference sequence). The CDR3 spans 15 residues. Trimming removed 2 bases from V and 9 bases from J, with 20 bases in between. CDR3: CASSLRGPVIIGQYF. The CDR3 DNA reads TGTGCCAGCAGTTTAAGAGGGCCTGTAATTATCGGGCAGTACTTC.

CDR3 protein: CASIAGLAALSSYNEQFF. CDR3 sequence (DNA): TGTGCCAGCATTGCGGGACTAGCGGCCCTGAGCTCCTACAATGAGCAGTTCTTC. V gene TRBV6-2 or TRBV6-3 combines with J gene TRBJ2-1, with 11 bases aligning to TRBD2. There are 18 residues in the CDR3. From germline, CDR1 is MNHEY and CDR2 SVGEGT. Trimming cost V 7 bases and J 0 bases; bases outside gene matches: 11.

The rearrangement uses TRBV7-8 and TRBJ1-1; no definite D call. From germline, CDR1 is SGHVS and CDR2 FQNEAQ. Trimming stripped 1 base from V and 1 base from J, with 7 bases between. The CDR3 consists of 14 residues. This CDR3 reads CASSLVDWNTEAFF. The DNA of the CDR3 is TGTGCCAGCAGCTTAGTGGACTGGAACACTGAAGCTTTCTTT.

This clonotype occurred a few times. This chain uses TRBV12-3 or TRBV12-4 with TRBJ1-2, with D tentatively TRBD1 (6 bases). The CDR3 is 13 residues long. Trimming left V 2 bases short and J 8 bases short, with 12 bases between. CDR3 in DNA: TGTGCCAGCAGTTTATCAGGGGCAGGGGGCTACACCTTC. It encodes CASSLSGAGGYTF.

This clonotype was detected a few times. CDR3: CASSLEVAPQYVQFF. CDR3 nucleotide sequence: TGTGCCAGCAGCTTAGAAGTTGCCCCTCAGTATGTGCAGTTCTTC. The V call is TRBV11-2, the J call TRBJ2-1; D gene uncertain. CDR3 length: 15 amino acids. The germline V and J ends were trimmed by 0 bases and 12 bases, with 18 bases remaining between them. The germline gives CDR1 SGHAT, CDR2 FQNNGV.

J is TRBJ2-6 and V is TRBV6-1, with D uncertain. The CDR3 loop spans 15 amino acids. Trimming took off 2 bases at V and 1 base at J, with 6 bases between the two ends. Germline CDR1 MNHNS, CDR2 SASEGT. The CDR3 reads CASSERVSGANVLTF. The DNA for the CDR3 is TGTGCCAGCAGTGAAAGGGTATCTGGGGCCAACGTCCTGACTTTC.

This clonotype was seen a few times. This chain uses TRBV12-3 or TRBV12-4 with TRBJ1-1, with 7 bases identical to TRBD1. V lost 7 bases, J lost 1 base, and 6 bases stayed unmatched. This CDR3 comprises 14 residues. The CDR3 is CASTRQGGNTEAFF. The DNA for the CDR3 is TGTGCCAGCACCCGACAGGGAGGGAACACTGAAGCTTTCTTT.

This clonotype was counted only a few times. The gene calls are TRBV6-2 or TRBV6-3 and TRBJ2-1, with D tentatively TRBD2 (5 bases). Germline loops: CDR1 MNHEY, CDR2 SVGEGT. Trimming cost V 7 bases and J 4 bases, with 17 bases left between them. The CDR3 sequence is 15 residues long. The CDR3 sequence is CASKSPAGAYNEQFF. CDR3 nucleotides: TGTGCCAGCAAATCCCCCGCGGGCGCTTACAATGAGCAGTTCTTC.

This chain connects TRBV6-5 to TRBJ1-2; possibly TRBD1 for D (5 bases). CDR3 size: 14 residues. V lost 2 bases, J lost 5 bases, and 12 bases lay in between. Per the germline V gene, CDR1 is MNHEY and CDR2 is SVGAGI. The CDR3 DNA sequence: TGTGCCAGCAGTTACAGTGGCAGGGAGTATGGCTACACCTTC. Translated: CASSYSGREYGYTF.

The rearrangement links TRBV10-2 to TRBJ1-2; D gene uncertain. The CDR3 has 14 amino acids. The ends were cut back, 3 bases at V and 6 bases at J, with 14 bases in the middle. Germline CDR1 and CDR2: WSHSY and SAAADI. The CDR3, as DNA: TGCGCCAGCAGTGAATCTTTGTCGGAGGATGGCTACACCTTC. It is translated as CASSESLSEDGYTF.

The chain links TRBV11-2 to TRBJ1-2, with unresolved D. Trimming removed 5 bases at V and 5 bases at J, with 12 bases between. Germline CDR1 reads SGHAT; CDR2 reads FQNNGV. The length of the CDR3 is 13 residues. CDR3 region: CASSRTNNYGYTF. The CDR3 DNA sequence: TGTGCCAGCAGCCGGACGAATAATTATGGCTACACCTTC.